Included here is one TCR beta chain sequence, with context. Germline V lookup: CDR1 ENHRY, CDR2 SYGVKD. This CDR3 has 14 residues. The V end lost 2 bases, the J end lost 4 bases, and 6 bases lay between the germline ends. The library targeted TCRbeta and was prepared with unique molecular identifiers. TCRdb re-called the PCR reads with MiXCR, one entry per CDR3 protein. The data contain around 250,000 distinct CDR3 sequences, nearly 10% of them seen just once; the ten biggest clones take up around a tenth. The data derive from a study of T-cell reconstitution after alpha-beta-depleted transplantation in children.

This chain connects TRBV10-3 to TRBJ1-6, with unresolved D. The sample here was PBMCs from the stem cell graft donor, taken from the stem cell graft. This receptor was identified in a human donor who donated a stem cell graft to a child with SCID. This chain's CDR3 is CAISEPEYNSPLHF. In nucleotides, the CDR3 is TGTGCCATCAGTGAGCCAGAATATAATTCACCCCTCCACTTT.